One sample yielded the 20 T cell receptor beta chains listed below, sequenced in a study of T cells in Graves' hyperthyroidism and ophthalmopathy. Amplified regions were TCR beta CDR3 sequences from RNA transcripts. Initially, a first-round RT-PCR of the TCR CDR3 employed the HTBI primer set. TCRdb ran MiXCR on the multiplex PCR reads and lists one entry per CDR3 protein. The sample holds 90,000 to 120,000 distinct CDR3 sequences, around a sixth seen once. The sample was blood. Receptors were obtained from a woman between 45 and 65 years old with Graves' hyperthyroidism.

Many counts were recorded for this clonotype. The chain is built from TRBV9 and TRBJ2-7; 7 nucleotides agree with TRBD1. J gave up 7 bases and V 4 bases, and 11 bases lay outside the gene matches. Germline V gene sequence: CDR1 SGDLS, CDR2 YYNGEE. The CDR3 has 14 amino acids. The CDR3 reads CASSSGQSLREQYF. The CDR3 bases are TGTGCCAGCAGCTCGGGACAGTCCCTACGGGAGCAGTACTTC. Variable domain in full (rest from reference TRBV9 and TRBJ2-7): DSGVTQTPKHLITATGQRVTLRCSPRSGDLSVYWYQQSLDQGLQFLIQYYNGEERAKGNILERFSAQQFPDLHSELNLSSLELGDSALYFCASSSGQSLREQYFGPGTRLTVT.

V and J are TRBV28 and TRBJ2-3; 14 positions agree with TRBD2. The CDR3 has 19 amino acids. Germline CDR1 MDHEN, CDR2 SYDVKM. With 4 bases clipped from V and 2 bases from J, the junction kept 11 bases outside the gene matches. As DNA, the CDR3 is TGTGCCAGCAGTTCACGGACTAGCGGGAGGAACGTACACACAGATACGCAGTATTTT. Translating it yields CASSSRTSGRNVHTDTQYF.

To note about this clonotype: This may come from a read error, since a much larger clone is one base off. The rearrangement links TRBV3-1 to TRBJ2-1, with D hard to call. The V end lost 4 bases, the J end lost 10 bases, and 17 bases lay between the germline ends. Looked up from germline, CDR1 is LGHDT and CDR2 is YNNKEL (reference sequence). This CDR3 region has 14 residues. CDR3 bases: TGTGCCAGCAGCCCCGGTGCTCCGAGGCCAGAGCAGTTCTTC. It yields the protein CASSPGAPRPEQFF.

This clonotype was recorded a few times. The V call is TRBV9, the J call TRBJ2-3, with a weak D call TRBD1 (6 bases). Per the germline V gene, CDR1 is SGDLS and CDR2 is YYNGEE. Between the trimmed V and J ends, which lost 3 bases and 0 bases, there was a span of 8 bases. The CDR3 has 14 amino acids. The CDR3 loop reads CASSAGVSTDTQYF. The CDR3 DNA follows: TGTGCCAGCAGCGCAGGGGTTAGCACAGATACGCAGTATTTT. Using reference TRBV9 and TRBJ2-3 for the parts outside the CDR3, the full variable domain is DSGVTQTPKHLITATGQRVTLRCSPRSGDLSVYWYQQSLDQGLQFLIQYYNGEERAKGNILERFSAQQFPDLHSELNLSSLELGDSALYFCASSAGVSTDTQYFGPGTRLTVL.

The chain links TRBV6-1 to TRBJ1-5; a weak D match, TRBD1 (5 bases). The CDR3 covers 12 residues. V shed 7 bases and J shed 5 bases, with 9 bases lying between them. Germline loops: CDR1 MNHNS, CDR2 SASEGT. The CDR3 protein is CASKRGDQPQHF. The CDR3 bases are TGTGCCAGCAAACGGGGGGATCAGCCCCAGCATTTT.

This clonotype was observed many times. The chain links TRBV29-1 to TRBJ2-5, with D possibly being TRBD1 or TRBD2 (5 bases each). The V and J ends lost 3 bases and 2 bases respectively, with 13 bases between them. From germline, CDR1 is SQVTM and CDR2 ANQGSEA. The CDR3 length is 14 residues. The CDR3 DNA sequence: TGCAGCGTTGATCGGCTAGCAGGGCAAGAGACCCAGTACTTC. Its protein product is CSVDRLAGQETQYF.

This clonotype was seen at least ten times. The V gene is TRBV18, the J gene TRBJ2-4; D is possibly TRBD2 (7 bases). Germline V gene lookup returns CDR1 KGHSH and CDR2 LQKENI. With 3 bases removed from V and 2 bases from J, the gap between germline ends came to 17 bases. There are 17 residues in the CDR3. The CDR3 DNA reads TGTGCCAGCTCACCCCCCCCTCGGGGGGCATCCAAAAACATTCAGTACTTC. This gives the protein CASSPPPRGASKNIQYF.

This clonotype was seen many times. The chain employs TRBV7-8 and TRBJ1-5; no firm D call. CDR1 is SGHVS and CDR2 is FQNEAQ in the germline V gene. The CDR3 consists of 13 residues. Trimming left V 5 bases short and J 11 bases short, with 16 bases between. The CDR3, as DNA: TGTGCCAGCAGCCTCGGACGCGCTTGGGCCCAGCATTTT. Protein sequence: CASSLGRAWAQHF. The full variable domain, rest sourced from reference TRBV7-8 and TRBJ1-5, is GAGVSQSPRYKVAKRGQDVALRCDPISGHVSLFWYQQALGQGPEFLTYFQNEAQLDKSGLPSDRFFAERPEGSVSTLKIQRTQQEDSAVYLCASSLGRAWAQHFGDGTRLSIL.

This clonotype was seen ten or more times. The rearrangement uses TRBV12-3 or TRBV12-4 and TRBJ1-1, with TRBD1 matching over 7 bases. CDR3 length: 12 residues. V was clipped by 4 bases and J by 10 bases; unmatched bases: 6. The CDR3 here is CASSYRGSSAFF. The CDR3 region has the DNA TGTGCCAGCAGTTACAGGGGATCTTCAGCTTTCTTT.

This clonotype has ten or more counts. This chain joins TRBV5-1 and TRBJ2-1, with a weak D call TRBD2 (6 bases). In germline, CDR1 is SGHRS, CDR2 YFSETQ. The CDR3 has 14 residues. Trimming stripped 3 bases from V and 8 bases from J, with 15 bases between. In DNA form, the CDR3 reads TGCGCCAGCAGCTGGAGGGACGGCGGCGATGAGCAGTTCTTC. Encoded protein: CASSWRDGGDEQFF.

There are many counts of this clonotype. The chain couples TRBV4-1 to TRBJ1-5; 8 positions match TRBD1. This CDR3 region has 16 residues. Per the germline V gene, CDR1 is MGHRA and CDR2 is YSYEKL. The ends lost 4 bases at V and 3 bases at J; junction bases unmatched: 8. CDR3 in DNA: TGCGCCAGCAGCCGCGGACAGGGTCCTGACAATCAGCCCCAGCATTTT. This gives the protein CASSRGQGPDNQPQHF.

This clonotype appeared many times. The chain uses TRBV20-1 and TRBJ1-6; D is uncertain. The CDR3 length is 16 residues. V was clipped by 0 bases and J by 0 bases, with 9 bases between them. Per the germline V gene, CDR1 is DFQATT and CDR2 is SNEGSKA (reference sequence). The DNA for the CDR3 is TGCAGTGCTAGAGATTTAAGGAACTCCTATAATTCACCCCTCCACTTT. Its protein product is CSARDLRNSYNSPLHF.

The chain is built from TRBV10-3 and TRBJ2-1, with 14 bases matching TRBD2. Germline loops: CDR1 ENHRY, CDR2 SYGVKD. V was pared by 6 bases and J by 7 bases, with 5 bases of the junction left unmatched. The length of the CDR3 is 15 residues. The CDR3 spells CAISHGTSGGNEQFF. CDR3 nucleotides: TGTGCCATCAGCCACGGGACTAGCGGGGGAAATGAGCAGTTCTTC.

This chain uses TRBV28 with TRBJ2-5, with 7 bases aligning to TRBD1. The CDR3 totals 13 residues. CDR1 and CDR2 (germline): MDHEN, SYDVKM. The V segment lost 6 bases and the J segment 4 bases; nucleotides outside the gene matches: 5. For the CDR3, the DNA is TGTGCCAGCAGCGCTACAGGGGCAGAGACCCAGTACTTC. It is translated as CASSATGAETQYF.

The chain recombines TRBV20-1 with TRBJ2-7; 12 bases match TRBD2. In germline, CDR1 is DFQATT, CDR2 SNEGSKA (reference sequence). The CDR3 runs 15 residues. V shed 1 base and J 1 base; nucleotides not matched to a gene: 2. CDR3 nucleotide sequence: TGCAGTGCTAGAGCAGGACTAGCGGGATCCTACGAGCAGTACTTC. This translates into CSARAGLAGSYEQYF.

This rearrangement joins TRBV12-3 or TRBV12-4 to TRBJ2-5; D perhaps matches TRBD2 (5 bases). V lost 4 bases, J lost 9 bases, and 21 bases lay in between. This CDR3 region has 15 residues. The CDR3 DNA sequence: TGTGCCAGCAGTTATGGATTGGGAGTCGGTATGGCCCAGTACTTC. Protein sequence: CASSYGLGVGMAQYF.

The CDR3, as DNA: TGTGCCATCAGTGAGTCGACAGGCAATCAGCCCCAGCATTTT. This translates into CAISESTGNQPQHF. The chain uses TRBV10-3 and TRBJ1-5; a possible D gene is TRBD1 (5 bases). Trimming shortened V by 0 bases and J by 2 bases, and 5 bases separated the two germline ends. The germline CDR1 and CDR2 sequences are ENHRY and SYGVKD. This CDR3 is built from 14 residues.

This clonotype was picked up many times. The chain couples TRBV7-9 to TRBJ1-1; tentatively, D is TRBD1 (6 bases). Germline CDR1 SEHNR, CDR2 FQNEAQ (reference sequence). Trimming cost V 5 bases and J 1 base, with 14 bases left between them. This CDR3 spans 15 amino acids. The CDR3 DNA reads as TGTGCCAGCAGCGCAGCTGGGACACCGAACACTGAAGCTTTCTTT. Protein: CASSAAGTPNTEAFF.

There are many counts of this clonotype. V is TRBV6-2 or TRBV6-3 and J is TRBJ2-7; D tentatively fits TRBD1 or TRBD2 (7 bases each). V was cut by 6 bases and J by 4 bases, with 16 bases left in between. The length of the CDR3 is 14 residues. Germline lookup yields CDR1 MNHEY and CDR2 SVGEGT. The CDR3 nucleotides are TGTGCCAGCAGCCGGAGACAGGGACTATACGAGCAGTACGTC. This encodes CASSRRQGLYEQYV.

The V gene is TRBV9, the J gene TRBJ1-2; no definite D call. Between the trimmed V and J ends, which lost 3 bases and 8 bases, there was a span of 20 bases. Germline assignment: CDR1 SGDLS and CDR2 YYNGEE. There are 15 residues in the CDR3. The CDR3 loop is CASSAYATAAGGYTF. The CDR3 DNA reads as TGTGCCAGCAGCGCTTACGCTACAGCGGCGGGGGGCTACACCTTC.